These 32 T cell receptor beta chains came from one sample sequenced in a study of blood T cells in healthy people across ages. Next came a second PCR, run for about 6 to 11 cycles, which used a sample-barcoded 5' primer along with a J-beta primer mix. Via MiXCR, TCRdb re-called the 5' RACE reads, giving one row per CDR3 protein. The sample consists of 600,000 to 850,000 distinct CDR3 sequences, about 25% of them appearing once. This same sample was also part of a study on T cells of mothers and their children.

Input material: blood. The receptors were sampled from a boy between 5 and 17 years old in good health.

The genes are TRBV21-1 and TRBJ2-2. TRBV21-1 is classified as a pseudogene. This CDR3 comprises 15 residues. CDR3 DNA sequence: TGTGCCAGCAGCAAGAGTACCAGGCACACCGGGGAGCTGTTTTTT. It codes for CASSKSTRHTGELFF.

This clonotype was observed a few times. The CDR3 reads CASLAGLNEQFF. The CDR3 coding sequence is TGTGCCAGCTTAGCGGGTCTCAATGAGCAGTTCTTC. The chain carries TRBV6-2 or TRBV6-3 and TRBJ2-1, with 7 bases matching TRBD2. The germline V gene has CDR1 MNHEY and CDR2 SVGEGT. J gave up 6 bases and V 8 bases, and 4 bases lay outside the gene matches. The CDR3 runs to 12 residues.

CDR3 amino acids: CASSRANSYSPLHF. DNA for the CDR3: TGTGCCAGCAGCCGAGCTAACAGCTATTCACCCCTCCACTTT. The V gene is TRBV14, the J gene TRBJ1-6; D remains unclear. This CDR3 has 14 amino acids. Germline CDR1 is SGHDN and CDR2 is FVKESK. Trimming stripped 4 bases from V and 8 bases from J, with 12 bases between.

This chain joins TRBV11-2 and TRBJ2-7, with unresolved D. Trimming stripped 3 bases from V and 0 bases from J, with 9 bases between. Germline V gene data show CDR1 as SGHAT and CDR2 as FQNNGV. The CDR3 totals 14 residues. The CDR3 DNA reads TGTGCCAGCAGCTTGGGTGAAATCTCCTACGAGCAGTACTTC. Amino acid sequence: CASSLGEISYEQYF.

This clonotype was observed a few times. The genes are TRBV19 and TRBJ2-4; no reliable D call. The CDR3 is 15 amino acids. Germline CDR1 LNHDA, CDR2 SQIVND (reference sequence). V was trimmed by 3 bases and J by 0 bases, leaving 9 bases between them. The CDR3 spells CASSIHGLAKNIQYF. CDR3 sequence (DNA): TGTGCCAGTAGTATCCATGGGTTAGCCAAAAACATTCAGTACTTC.

The rearrangement uses TRBV11-2 and TRBJ2-7, with 14 bases that match TRBD2. The ends lost 6 bases at V and 0 bases at J; junction bases unmatched: 10. The CDR3 loop spans 18 amino acids. Germline CDR1 reads SGHAT; CDR2 reads FQNNGV. The DNA of the CDR3 is TGTGCCAGCAGTTCCGGGACTAGCGGGGGATTTAGCTCCTACGAGCAGTACTTC. This translates into CASSSGTSGGFSSYEQYF.

This clonotype was recorded a few times. The chain employs TRBV29-1 and TRBJ2-5, with D hard to call. The end of the DNA aligns better with TRBJ2-1, so the J call may be wrong. Germline CDR1 is SQVTM and CDR2 is ANQGSEA. The length of the CDR3 is 13 residues. The DNA for the CDR3 is TGCAGCGTTGATTTAGGGCTTTCCAATGAGCAGTTCTTC. Translating it yields CSVDLGLSNEQFF.

The table lists this clonotype with a few counts. This sequence joins TRBV7-3 and TRBJ2-5; TRBD1 agrees at 7 bases. The better agreement between TRBJ2-1 and the DNA end casts doubt on the J call. Per the germline V gene, CDR1 is SGHTA and CDR2 is FQGTGA. There are 15 residues in the CDR3. The CDR3 nucleotides are TGTGCCAGCAGCTTAACAGGGGGACAGTACAATGAGCAGTTCTTC. Translated, it gives CASSLTGGQYNEQFF.

DNA of the CDR3: TGCGCCAGCAAACAGGGGAGGACAGATACGCAGTATTTT. Its translation: CASKQGRTDTQYF. The chain combines TRBV5-1 with TRBJ2-3; a weak D match, TRBD1 (7 bases). CDR1 SGHRS and CDR2 YFSETQ come from the germline V gene. The CDR3 extends over 13 amino acids. The ends were cut back, 6 bases at V and 3 bases at J, with 11 bases in the middle.

This clonotype has a handful of counts. The V gene is TRBV7-8, the J gene TRBJ2-3, with 11 bases that match TRBD2. V shed 2 bases, J shed 0 bases, and the junction held 10 bases outside the gene matches. The CDR3 runs 19 residues. Looked up from germline, CDR1 is SGHVS and CDR2 is FQNEAQ. Here the CDR3 reads CASSLLLAGEKTSTDTQYF. CDR3 DNA sequence: TGTGCCAGCAGCTTACTACTAGCGGGGGAGAAGACTAGCACAGATACGCAGTATTTT. The full variable domain, in which reference TRBV7-8 and TRBJ2-3 provide the parts outside the CDR3, is GAGVSQSPRYKVAKRGQDVALRCDPISGHVSLFWYQQALGQGPEFLTYFQNEAQLDKSGLPSDRFFAERPEGSVSTLKIQRTQQEDSAVYLCASSLLLAGEKTSTDTQYFGPGTRLTVL.

The chain carries TRBV12-3 or TRBV12-4 and TRBJ1-1; 8 bases are a match to TRBD1. CDR3 length equals 14 residues. The V segment lost 5 bases and the J segment 1 base; nucleotides outside the gene matches: 3. CDR3 DNA: TGTGCCAGCAGTCGGGGACAGGCGAACACTGAAGCTTTCTTT. It translates to CASSRGQANTEAFF.

This clonotype was detected a few times. The CDR3 sequence: CSARPTLGSGDIPSTDTQYF. In nucleotides, the CDR3 is TGCAGTGCTAGACCCACCCTCGGGAGCGGGGACATCCCTAGCACAGATACGCAGTATTTT. This sequence joins TRBV20-1 and TRBJ2-3; a possible D gene is TRBD2 (7 bases). V lost 2 bases, J lost 0 bases, and 27 bases lay in between. Germline CDR1 reads DFQATT; CDR2 reads SNEGSKA (reference sequence). The CDR3 has 20 amino acids.

This clonotype was seen a handful of times. This chain links TRBV7-2 with TRBJ2-1; D is unclear. This CDR3 is 11 amino acids long. Germline lookup yields CDR1 SGHTA and CDR2 FQGNSA. The ends were cut back, 6 bases at V and 10 bases at J, with 10 bases in the middle. CDR3 protein: CASSLAREQFF. The DNA for the CDR3 is TGTGCCAGCAGTTTGGCGCGGGAGCAGTTCTTC.

Only a few counts were recorded for this clonotype. This chain links TRBV7-2 with TRBJ2-1; 12 bases match TRBD1. Germline values: CDR1 SGHTA, CDR2 FQGNSA. V lost 1 base and J lost 2; bases outside the gene matches: 3. The CDR3 length is 17 residues. The chain's CDR3 is CASSLGDRGLTYNEQFF. The CDR3 DNA reads as TGTGCCAGCAGCTTAGGGGACAGGGGGCTCACCTACAATGAGCAGTTCTTC.

In its sample, this clonotype was seen a few times. The chain has TRBV29-1 and TRBJ2-3; weak D call: TRBD1 (5 bases). This CDR3 has 14 amino acids. Germline CDR1 SQVTM, CDR2 ANQGSEA. V lost 5 bases, J lost 5 bases, and 17 bases lay in between. The CDR3 is CSVLIGVLGDTQYF. As DNA, the CDR3 is TGCAGCGTTCTAATAGGGGTTTTAGGAGATACGCAGTATTTT.

This chain uses TRBV7-3 with TRBJ2-5; D remains ambiguous. The CDR3 is made up of 13 amino acids. The V and J ends lost 5 bases and 2 bases respectively, with 9 bases between them. CDR1 and CDR2 (germline): SGHTA, FQGTGA. The CDR3 protein is CASSRLGQETQYF. The CDR3 DNA sequence: TGTGCCAGCAGCCGACTTGGTCAAGAGACCCAGTACTTC.

The chain employs TRBV19 and TRBJ2-4; tentatively, D is TRBD2 (5 bases). The V gene lost 7 bases and the J gene lost 5 bases, with 9 bases spanning the gap. Germline CDR1 reads LNHDA; CDR2 reads SQIVND (reference sequence). This CDR3 comprises 12 residues. The DNA for the CDR3 is TGTGCCAGTATGGACTGGGAAAACATTCAGTACTTC. Translated, it gives CASMDWENIQYF. The full variable domain, with the rest looked up from reference TRBV19 and TRBJ2-4, is DGGITQSPKYLFRKEGQNVTLSCEQNLNHDAMYWYRQDPGQGLRLIYYSQIVNDFQKGDIAEGYSVSREKKESFPLTVTSAQKNPTAFYLCASMDWENIQYFGAGTRLSVL.

In its sample, this clonotype was seen many times. The rearrangement joins TRBV4-2 to TRBJ2-1; D possibly corresponds to TRBD2 (5 bases). V was clipped by 0 bases and J by 7 bases, with 7 bases between them. CDR1 is LGHNA and CDR2 is YNFKEQ in the germline V gene. This CDR3 region has 13 residues. The CDR3 DNA sequence: TGTGCCAGCAGCCAAGATTCGGGGAATGAGCAGTTCTTC. This encodes CASSQDSGNEQFF.

This chain connects TRBV29-1 to TRBJ2-2; D ambiguous. The CDR3 covers 11 residues. The V end was cut by 3 bases, the J end by 5 bases, with 4 bases between. In germline, CDR1 is SQVTM, CDR2 ANQGSEA. The CDR3 here is CSVEETGELFF. The CDR3 DNA reads TGCAGCGTTGAGGAGACCGGGGAGCTGTTTTTT.

This clonotype was counted only a few times. The V gene is TRBV20-1, the J gene TRBJ1-4, with TRBD1 as a possible D gene (6 bases). Trimming cost V 5 bases and J 5 bases, with 12 bases left between them. The CDR3 totals 13 residues. Germline V gene lookup returns CDR1 DFQATT and CDR2 SNEGSKA (reference sequence). The chain's CDR3 is CSARDGTNEKLFF. The CDR3 DNA follows: TGCAGTGCTCGGGACGGGACAAATGAAAAACTGTTTTTT.

CDR3 amino acids: CASSLRAGVGEQFF. The CDR3 DNA reads TGTGCCAGCAGCTTAAGGGCGGGAGTGGGTGAGCAGTTCTTC. J is TRBJ2-5 and V is TRBV7-2; 7 bases agree with TRBD2. The J call is uncertain, as TRBJ2-1 better fits the DNA end. The CDR3 contains 14 residues. The germline CDR1 and CDR2 sequences are SGHTA and FQGNSA.

The chain carries TRBV19 and TRBJ1-5; TRBD1 matches at 8 bases. The CDR3 has 15 residues. Germline-derived CDR1 and CDR2 are LNHDA and SQIVND (reference sequence). The V segment lost 3 bases and the J segment 4 bases; nucleotides outside the gene matches: 5. This CDR3 reads CASSMYRGVNQPQHF. The CDR3 bases are TGTGCCAGTAGTATGTACAGGGGGGTTAATCAGCCCCAGCATTTT. Filled out from reference TRBV19 and TRBJ1-5, the complete variable domain reads DGGITQSPKYLFRKEGQNVTLSCEQNLNHDAMYWYRQDPGQGLRLIYYSQIVNDFQKGDIAEGYSVSREKKESFPLTVTSAQKNPTAFYLCASSMYRGVNQPQHFGDGTRLSIL.

This clonotype was counted only a few times. This chain connects TRBV13 to TRBJ2-1, with 12 bases that match TRBD2. Germline lookup yields CDR1 PRHDT and CDR2 FYEKMQ (reference sequence). The V gene end was trimmed by 1 base and the J gene end by 9 bases; junction bases not matched to a gene: 4. The CDR3 is 15 amino acids. The CDR3 bases are TGTGCCAGCAGCTTAGTACTAGCGGGAGGAGGTGAGCAGTTCTTC. As protein: CASSLVLAGGGEQFF.

This clonotype was detected ten times or more. This chain uses TRBV28 with TRBJ2-7, with 7 nucleotides matching TRBD1. V dropped 3 bases and J dropped 3; count of bases not matched to a gene: 5. Germline V gene data show CDR1 as MDHEN and CDR2 as SYDVKM. CDR3 size: 14 residues. The DNA for the CDR3 is TGTGCCAGCAGTTTCCCGGGACAGAACTACGAGCAGTACTTC. Translated: CASSFPGQNYEQYF.

The chain combines TRBV5-1 with TRBJ2-7; TRBD1 aligns across 7 bases. The V segment lost 0 bases and the J segment 0 bases; nucleotides outside the gene matches: 3. Germline V gene lookup returns CDR1 SGHRS and CDR2 YFSETQ. This CDR3 has 15 amino acids. CDR3 sequence: CASSLVAGGSYEQYV. The CDR3 DNA reads as TGCGCCAGCAGCTTGGTAGCAGGGGGCTCCTACGAGCAGTACGTC.

This clonotype was seen more than once but under ten times. This rearrangement joins TRBV29-1 to TRBJ2-7; 10 bases are a match to TRBD1. The CDR3 is made up of 13 amino acids. The V gene end was trimmed by 4 bases and the J gene end by 5 bases; junction bases not matched to a gene: 5. The germline V gene encodes CDR1 SQVTM and CDR2 ANQGSEA. The CDR3 loop reads CSVVGDRGNEQYF. CDR3 DNA sequence: TGCAGCGTTGTCGGGGACAGGGGCAACGAGCAGTACTTC.

V gene TRBV7-9 combines with J gene TRBJ2-1; D may correspond to TRBD1 or TRBD2 (5 bases each). Trimming shortened V by 5 bases and J by 5 bases, and 19 bases separated the two germline ends. Germline loops: CDR1 SEHNR, CDR2 FQNEAQ (reference sequence). The CDR3 runs to 16 residues. The CDR3 region is CASSDLGAIEDNEQFF. In DNA form, the CDR3 reads TGTGCCAGCAGCGACCTCGGGGCGATCGAGGACAATGAGCAGTTCTTC.

This sequence joins TRBV6-5 and TRBJ2-7, with D unresolved. The germline V and J ends were trimmed by 0 bases and 1 base, with 7 bases remaining between them. This CDR3 region has 14 residues. Germline values: CDR1 MNHEY, CDR2 SVGAGI. CDR3 sequence reads: CASSYSLHSYEQYF. CDR3 sequence (DNA): TGTGCCAGCAGTTACTCGCTACATTCCTACGAGCAGTACTTC.

This clonotype was counted only a few times. V and J are TRBV7-3 and TRBJ2-2; the match to TRBD1 covers 8 bases. Trimming at V came to 6 bases and at J to 7 bases, leaving 16 bases not matched to a gene. The CDR3 extends over 17 amino acids. Germline V gene data show CDR1 as SGHTA and CDR2 as FQGTGA. CDR3 coding DNA: TGTGCCAGCAGTCCCGAGGTCCGGACAGGGCGTAACGGGGAGCTGTTTTTT. The encoded protein is CASSPEVRTGRNGELFF.

This clonotype has just a few counts. DNA for the CDR3: TGTGCCAACAGGGATAATAGCAATCAGCCCCAGCATTTT. Protein sequence: CANRDNSNQPQHF. The rearrangement joins TRBV6-2 or TRBV6-3 to TRBJ1-5; possible D gene TRBD1, 6 bases. Germline-derived CDR1 and CDR2 are MNHEY and SVGEGT. CDR3 length equals 13 residues. V was clipped by 10 bases and J by 0 bases, with 10 bases between them.

The chain recombines TRBV6-1 with TRBJ1-2; 11 bases map to TRBD1. Germline CDR1 MNHNS, CDR2 SASEGT. This CDR3 is built from 15 residues. V gave up 1 base and J gave up 7 bases; unmatched junction bases: 5. CDR3 loop: CASSEVGQGAGGYTF. CDR3 DNA sequence: TGTGCCAGCAGTGAAGTAGGACAGGGGGCCGGTGGCTACACCTTC.

Only a few counts were recorded for this clonotype. The chain joins TRBV7-8 to TRBJ2-7; 7 nucleotides line up with TRBD1. Germline CDR1 and CDR2: SGHVS and FQNEAQ. After removal of 4 bases from V and 3 bases from J, the junction contained 9 bases not matched to a gene. This CDR3 contains 15 residues. In DNA, the CDR3 is TGTGCCAGCAGCTCACAAACGGCAGGGGGCTACGAGCAGTACTTC. Encoded protein: CASSSQTAGGYEQYF.